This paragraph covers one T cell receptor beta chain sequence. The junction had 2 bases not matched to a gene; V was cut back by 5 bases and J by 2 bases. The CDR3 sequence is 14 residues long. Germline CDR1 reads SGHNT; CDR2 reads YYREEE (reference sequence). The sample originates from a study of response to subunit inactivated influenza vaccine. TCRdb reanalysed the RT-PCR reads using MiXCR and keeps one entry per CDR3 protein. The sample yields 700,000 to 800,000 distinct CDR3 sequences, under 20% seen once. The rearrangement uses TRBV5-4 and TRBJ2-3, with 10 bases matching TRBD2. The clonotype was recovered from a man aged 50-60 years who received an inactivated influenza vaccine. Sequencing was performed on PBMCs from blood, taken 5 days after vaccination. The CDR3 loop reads CASSSGGLTDTQYF. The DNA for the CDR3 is TGTGCCAGCAGTAGCGGGGGGCTCACAGATACGCAGTATTTT.